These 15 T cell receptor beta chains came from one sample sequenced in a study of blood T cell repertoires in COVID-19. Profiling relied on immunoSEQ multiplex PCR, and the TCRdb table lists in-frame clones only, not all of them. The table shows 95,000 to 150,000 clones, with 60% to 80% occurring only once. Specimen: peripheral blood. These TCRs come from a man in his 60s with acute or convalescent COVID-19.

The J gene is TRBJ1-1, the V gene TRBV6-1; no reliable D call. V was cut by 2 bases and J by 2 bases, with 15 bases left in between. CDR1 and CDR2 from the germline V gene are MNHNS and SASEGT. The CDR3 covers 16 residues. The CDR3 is CASSENINRKNTEAFF. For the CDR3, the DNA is TGTGCCAGCAGTGAAAATATAAACAGAAAAAACACTGAAGCTTTCTTT.

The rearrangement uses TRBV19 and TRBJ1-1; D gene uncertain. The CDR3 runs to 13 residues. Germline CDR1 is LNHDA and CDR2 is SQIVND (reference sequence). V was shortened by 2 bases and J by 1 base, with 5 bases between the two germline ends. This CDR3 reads CASSISSNTEAFF. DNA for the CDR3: TGTGCCAGTAGTATATCCTCGAACACTGAAGCTTTCTTT.

CDR3 region: CASSLRGGAPGGELFF. The CDR3 DNA is TGTGCCAGCAGCTTAAGGGGGGGGGCCCCCGGCGGGGAGCTGTTTTTT. The chain combines TRBV7-2 with TRBJ2-2; maybe TRBD2 (7 bases). Germline V gene data show CDR1 as SGHTA and CDR2 as FQGNSA. The CDR3 has 16 amino acids. Deletions cut 2 bases from V and 7 bases from J, with 17 bases between.

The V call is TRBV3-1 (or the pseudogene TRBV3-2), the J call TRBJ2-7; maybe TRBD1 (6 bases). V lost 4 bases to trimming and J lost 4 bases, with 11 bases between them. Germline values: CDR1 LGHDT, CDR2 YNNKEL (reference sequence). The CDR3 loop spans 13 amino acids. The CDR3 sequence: CASSLQGVYEQYF. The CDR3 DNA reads TGTGCCAGCAGCCTACAGGGTGTGTACGAGCAGTACTTC.

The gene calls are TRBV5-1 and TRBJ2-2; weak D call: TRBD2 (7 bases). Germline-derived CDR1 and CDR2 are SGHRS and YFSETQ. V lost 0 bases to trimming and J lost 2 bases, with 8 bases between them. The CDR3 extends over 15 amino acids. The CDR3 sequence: CASSLAGGNTGELFF. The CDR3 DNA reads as TGCGCCAGCAGCTTGGCGGGGGGCAACACCGGGGAGCTGTTTTTT. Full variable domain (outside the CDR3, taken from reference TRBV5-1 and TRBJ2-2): KAGVTQTPRYLIKTRGQQVTLSCSPISGHRSVSWYQQTPGQGLQFLFEYFSETQRNKGNFPGRFSGRQFSNSRSEMNVSTLELGDSALYLCASSLAGGNTGELFFGEGSRLTVL.

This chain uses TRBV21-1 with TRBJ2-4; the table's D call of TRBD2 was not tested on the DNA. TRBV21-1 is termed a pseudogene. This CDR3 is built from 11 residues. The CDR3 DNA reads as TGTGCCAGCAGCAAGACTCTGGCGGAGTACTTC. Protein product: CASSKTLAEYF.

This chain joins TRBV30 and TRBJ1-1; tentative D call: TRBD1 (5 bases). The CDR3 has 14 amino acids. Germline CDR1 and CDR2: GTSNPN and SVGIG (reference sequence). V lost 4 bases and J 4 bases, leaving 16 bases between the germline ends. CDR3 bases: TGTGCCTGGACCGGTGGGGGGAAGCGCACTGAAGCTTTCTTT. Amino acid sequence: CAWTGGGKRTEAFF.

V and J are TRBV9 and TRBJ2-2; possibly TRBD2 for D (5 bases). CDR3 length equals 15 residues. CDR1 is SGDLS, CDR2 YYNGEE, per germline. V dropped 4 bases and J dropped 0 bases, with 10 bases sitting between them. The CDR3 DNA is TGTGCCAGCAGCCCCGGGGATTCGAACACCGGGGAGCTGTTTTTT. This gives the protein CASSPGDSNTGELFF.

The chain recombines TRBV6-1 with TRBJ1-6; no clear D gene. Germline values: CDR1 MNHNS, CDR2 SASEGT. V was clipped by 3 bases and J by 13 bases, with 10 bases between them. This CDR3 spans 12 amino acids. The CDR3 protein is CASSDWRGPLHF. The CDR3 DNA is TGTGCCAGCAGTGATTGGCGGGGTCCCCTCCACTTT.

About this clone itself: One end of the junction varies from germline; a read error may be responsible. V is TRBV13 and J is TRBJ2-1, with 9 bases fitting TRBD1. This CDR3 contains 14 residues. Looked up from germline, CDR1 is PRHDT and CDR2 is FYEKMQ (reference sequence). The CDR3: CASSLAGTGSEQFF. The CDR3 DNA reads TGTGCCAGCAGTTTAGCCGGGACAGGGAGTGAGCAGTTCTTC. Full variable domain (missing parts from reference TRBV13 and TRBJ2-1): AAGVIQSPRHLIKEKRETATLKCYPIPRHDTVYWYQQGPGQDPQFLISFYEKMQSDKGSIPDRFSAQQFSDYHSELNMSSLELGDSALYFCASSLAGTGSEQFFGPGTRLTVL.

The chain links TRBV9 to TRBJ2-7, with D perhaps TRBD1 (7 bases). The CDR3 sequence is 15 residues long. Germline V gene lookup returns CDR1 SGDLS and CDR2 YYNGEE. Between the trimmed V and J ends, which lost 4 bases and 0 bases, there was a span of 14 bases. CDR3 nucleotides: TGTGCCAGCAGCTCTGGACAGGAGGGCTCCTACGAGCAGTACTTC. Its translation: CASSSGQEGSYEQYF.

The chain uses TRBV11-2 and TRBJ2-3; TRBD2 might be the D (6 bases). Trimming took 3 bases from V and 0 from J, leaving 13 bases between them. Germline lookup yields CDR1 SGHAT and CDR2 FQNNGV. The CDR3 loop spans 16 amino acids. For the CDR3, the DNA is TGTGCCAGCAGCTTCGGGGAAGGGACTAGCACAGATACGCAGTATTTT. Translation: CASSFGEGTSTDTQYF.

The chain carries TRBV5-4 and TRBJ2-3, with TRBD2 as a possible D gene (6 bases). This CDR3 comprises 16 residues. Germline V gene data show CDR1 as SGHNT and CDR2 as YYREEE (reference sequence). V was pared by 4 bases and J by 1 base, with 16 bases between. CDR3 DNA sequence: TGTGCCAGCAGCCCGTCGCGGCGGGGCGGCACAGATACGCAGTATTTT. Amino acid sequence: CASSPSRRGGTDTQYF.

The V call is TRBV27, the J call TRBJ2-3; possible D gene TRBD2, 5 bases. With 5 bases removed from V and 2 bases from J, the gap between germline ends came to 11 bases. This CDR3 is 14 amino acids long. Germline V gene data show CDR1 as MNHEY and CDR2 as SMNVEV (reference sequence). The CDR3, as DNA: TGTGCCAGCAGTAACCGAGGGCCCACAGATACGCAGTATTTT. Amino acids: CASSNRGPTDTQYF.

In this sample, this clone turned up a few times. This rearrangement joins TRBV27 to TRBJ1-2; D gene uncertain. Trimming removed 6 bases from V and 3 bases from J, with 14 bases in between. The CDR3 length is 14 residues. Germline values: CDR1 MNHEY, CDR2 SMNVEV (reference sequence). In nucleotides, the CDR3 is TGTGCCAGCAGCCCTGCCCTCGGGGACTATGGCTACACCTTC. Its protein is CASSPALGDYGYTF.